One sample yielded the 16 T cell receptor beta chains listed below, sequenced in a study of human T cells and chemical hapten exposure. Noted time point: patch test 1, 2 weeks after DPC sensitization. Specified treatment: therapeutic diphenylcyclopropenone sensitization with weekly scalp DPC. One entry per CDR3 protein, called by TCRdb with MiXCR from the RACE reads. In the table there are roughly 70,000 distinct CDR3 sequences, around a third of which are singletons. Here the sequenced sample was whole blood, taken in connection with sensitization to the hapten diphenylcyclopropenone (DPC). Source of these receptors: a middle-aged man with alopecia areata. Some clones in this sample may be carry-over from other donors' samples.

In the case of this clonotype: A junction end diverges from the germline sequence, so it may reflect a read error. This rearrangement joins TRBV2 to TRBJ2-7; 7 nucleotides line up with TRBD1. The CDR3 runs to 13 residues. Germline CDR1 SNHLY, CDR2 FYNNEI. The chain's CDR3 is CASREGTAYEQYF. CDR3 bases: TGTGCCAGCAGGGAAGGGACAGCCTACGAGCAGTACTTC.

V is TRBV2 and J is TRBJ2-3, with 8 positions matching TRBD2. CDR3 length equals 13 residues. Germline V lookup: CDR1 SNHLY, CDR2 FYNNEI. V lost 7 bases and J lost 3; bases outside the gene matches: 3. The CDR3: CASKRLATDTQYF. The CDR3, as DNA: TGTGCCAGCAAACGACTAGCGACAGATACGCAGTATTTT.

The chain employs TRBV12-3 or TRBV12-4 and TRBJ2-7, with 8 bases identical to TRBD1. Losses at the gene ends were 5 bases for V and 13 bases for J; bases not matched to a gene: 10. CDR3 length equals 12 residues. The chain's CDR3 is CASSMGQDSHYF. Written as DNA, the CDR3 is TGTGCCAGCAGTATGGGACAGGACTCGCACTACTTC.

The table lists this clonotype with a few counts. The rearrangement joins TRBV12-3 or TRBV12-4 to TRBJ1-4; possibly TRBD1 for D (6 bases). Trimming removed 4 bases from V and 5 bases from J, with 17 bases in between. The CDR3 covers 16 residues. The CDR3, as DNA: TGTGCCAGCAGTTCGGCGACAGGCCGCGACAATGAAAAACTGTTTTTT. Its protein product is CASSSATGRDNEKLFF.

The chain recombines TRBV5-6 with TRBJ1-4; the D gene is possibly TRBD1 (6 bases). Trimming shortened V by 6 bases and J by 8 bases, and 20 bases separated the two germline ends. This CDR3 contains 15 residues. Germline CDR1 and CDR2: SGHDT and YYEEEE. Written as DNA, the CDR3 is TGTGCCAGCACGCGAAGGGGGGGGCAAGGCGAAAAACTGTTTTTT. Translated: CASTRRGGQGEKLFF.

The CDR3 DNA reads TGTGCCAGCAGCGTAGATGGGACCCGGTCGGTCAATGAGCAGTTCTTC. This gives the protein CASSVDGTRSVNEQFF. The chain recombines TRBV9 with TRBJ2-1; TRBD1 or TRBD2 may be the D gene (5 bases each). The CDR3 is 16 residues long. V lost 0 bases to trimming and J lost 6 bases, with 16 bases between them. In germline, CDR1 is SGDLS, CDR2 YYNGEE.

The V and J genes are TRBV24-1 and TRBJ1-1; no clear D. The CDR3 covers 14 residues. Deletions cut 9 bases from V and 10 bases from J, with 23 bases between. Germline CDR1 is KGHDR and CDR2 is SFDVKD. The CDR3 DNA is TGTGCCACCCCGTGGACTGCCTCTGGTCTTTCAGCTTTCTTT. Translation gives CATPWTASGLSAFF.

The CDR3 DNA is TGTGCCAGCAGCCAAGAGCTGCGGGCCTCCTACGAGCAGTACTTC. Its translation is CASSQELRASYEQYF. The chain is built from TRBV4-2 and TRBJ2-7; D perhaps matches TRBD2 (5 bases). The germline gives CDR1 LGHNA, CDR2 YNFKEQ. The V end lost 0 bases, the J end lost 0 bases, and 9 bases lay between the germline ends. The CDR3 has 15 residues.

This chain joins TRBV6-2 or TRBV6-3 and TRBJ2-1, with 9 bases fitting TRBD2. CDR1 and CDR2 from the germline V gene are MNHEY and SVGEGT. The CDR3 sequence is 16 residues long. Trimming cost V 2 bases and J 10 bases; bases outside gene matches: 12. CDR3 residues: CASSYLGNSGSDEQFF. In DNA, the CDR3 is TGTGCCAGCAGTTACCTGGGAAATAGCGGGAGCGACGAGCAGTTCTTC.

The V call is TRBV4-3, the J call TRBJ2-1; 7 nucleotides line up with TRBD2. Germline V gives CDR1 LGHNA, CDR2 YSLEER. V lost 0 bases to trimming and J lost 10 bases; unmatched junction nucleotides: 9. The CDR3 totals 15 residues. CDR3 sequence: CASSQDGGISGEQFF. In DNA form, the CDR3 reads TGCGCCAGCAGCCAAGACGGGGGGATTAGCGGAGAGCAGTTCTTC.

The V call is TRBV20-1, the J call TRBJ2-6; unclear D gene. Germline V gives CDR1 DFQATT, CDR2 SNEGSKA (reference sequence). This CDR3 contains 16 residues. The V gene lost 3 bases and the J gene lost 9 bases, with 21 bases spanning the gap. CDR3 residues: CSASGRSQGPFNVLTF. The CDR3 region has the DNA TGCAGTGCTAGTGGGCGCAGCCAAGGACCCTTCAACGTCCTGACTTTC.

The chain is built from TRBV3-1 and TRBJ2-5; D is unresolved. V shed 7 bases and J shed 4 bases, with 19 bases lying between them. The CDR3 loop spans 15 amino acids. The germline V gene has CDR1 LGHDT and CDR2 YNNKEL (reference sequence). This chain's CDR3 is CASTQWSAVGETQYF. The CDR3 DNA is TGTGCCAGCACCCAGTGGAGTGCGGTCGGAGAGACCCAGTACTTC.

This clonotype was seen only a few times. As DNA, the CDR3 is TGTGCCAGCAGCCAAGGGACCCTCAATCAGCCCCAGCATTTT. This sequence encodes CASSQGTLNQPQHF. The rearrangement uses TRBV3-1 and TRBJ1-5; D unclear. Germline CDR1 LGHDT, CDR2 YNNKEL (reference sequence). This CDR3 is built from 14 residues. Trimming left V 1 base short and J 3 bases short, with 7 bases between. The full variable domain, its missing parts supplied by reference TRBV3-1 and TRBJ1-5, is DTAVSQTPKYLVTQMGNDKSIKCEQNLGHDTMYWYKQDSKKFLKIMFSYNNKELIINETVPNRFSPKSPDKAHLNLHINSLELGDSAVYFCASSQGTLNQPQHFGDGTRLSIL.

The chain combines TRBV28 with TRBJ2-7; 8 bases are a match to TRBD2. Trimming took 4 bases from V and 3 from J; bases not matched to a gene: 8. CDR3 length equals 15 residues. Germline CDR1 MDHEN, CDR2 SYDVKM. CDR3 nucleotide sequence: TGTGCCAGCAGTTACCCCCGGGGGGGGGACTACGAGCAGTACTTC. Protein product: CASSYPRGGDYEQYF. The variable domain in full, with the rest retrieved from reference TRBV28 and TRBJ2-7, is DVKVTQSSRYLVKRTGEKVFLECVQDMDHENMFWYRQDPGLGLRLIYFSYDVKMKEKGDIPEGYSVSREKKERFSLILESASTNQTSMYLCASSYPRGGDYEQYFGPGTRLTVT.

This clonotype was found a few times. V is TRBV20-1 and J is TRBJ1-1, with 9 bases fitting TRBD1. Trimming at V came to 3 bases and at J to 4 bases, leaving 12 bases not matched to a gene. CDR1 is DFQATT and CDR2 is SNEGSKA in the germline V gene (reference sequence). The CDR3 totals 16 residues. CDR3 region: CSASQDRGRGFTEAFF. CDR3 sequence (DNA): TGCAGTGCTAGTCAGGACAGGGGCCGCGGGTTCACTGAAGCTTTCTTT.

This clonotype turned up a few times. The CDR3 DNA sequence: TGTGCCAGCAGCTTAACGTCGGCGGACTATGGCTACACCTTC. It encodes CASSLTSADYGYTF. V is TRBV7-3 and J is TRBJ1-2; the D is unclear. Trimming removed 0 bases at V and 3 bases at J, with 8 bases between. This CDR3 has 14 amino acids. The germline V gene encodes CDR1 SGHTA and CDR2 FQGTGA.